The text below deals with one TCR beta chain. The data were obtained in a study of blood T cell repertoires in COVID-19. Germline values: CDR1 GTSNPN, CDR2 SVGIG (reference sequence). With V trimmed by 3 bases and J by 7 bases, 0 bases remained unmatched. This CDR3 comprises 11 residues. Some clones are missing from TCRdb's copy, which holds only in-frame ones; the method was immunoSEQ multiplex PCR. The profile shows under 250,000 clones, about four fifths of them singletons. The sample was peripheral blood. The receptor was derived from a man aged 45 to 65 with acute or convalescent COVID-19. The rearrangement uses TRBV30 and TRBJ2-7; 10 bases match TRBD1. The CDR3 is CAWRGQGEQYF. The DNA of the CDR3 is TGTGCCTGGAGGGGACAGGGGGAGCAGTACTTC.